The rows below give T cell receptor beta chains drawn from one sample of a study of blood T cells in healthy people across ages. TCRdb analysed the 5' RACE reads with MiXCR anew, one entry per CDR3 protein. The sample contains some 1.5 million distinct CDR3 sequences, roughly 43% of which appear only once. The sample comprised blood. The source is a woman aged 18-29 years in good health. CDR3s include the opening cysteine and the closing phenylalanine or tryptophan. A D gene is named only where the DNA matches it firmly. Only some rows state a clone size, as once, few, many or a class for expanded clones.

J gene	clone size	CDR3 length	D gene	V gene	CDR3 DNA	CDR3 protein
TRBJ2-2	.	14	.	TRBV12-3/TRBV12-4	TGTGCCAGCAGGCTCCCCTCGGACACCGGGGAGCTGTTTTTT	CASRLPSDTGELFF
TRBJ2-1	.	12	.	TRBV7-8	TGTGCCAGCAGCTTAGGCCCCACAGAGCAGTTCTTC	CASSLGPTEQFF
TRBJ1-2	.	15	.	TRBV7-2	TGTGCCAGCAGCAGTTATCAGACAAGAAACTATGGCTACACCTTC	CASSSYQTRNYGYTF
TRBJ1-2	few	16	.	TRBV28	TGTGCCAGCAGTTTATGGCTGGAACCTTTCGCGTATGGCTACACCTTC	CASSLWLEPFAYGYTF
TRBJ1-2	few	13	.	TRBV15	TGTGCCACCAGCAGAGATCGCCCCTATGGCTACACCTTC	CATSRDRPYGYTF
TRBJ1-1	.	14	TRBD1	TRBV4-3	TGCGCCAGCAGCCAGACTGACAGGGGCGCTGAAGCTTTCTTT	CASSQTDRGAEAFF
TRBJ2-7	.	15	.	TRBV7-4	TGTGCCACCCAGTGGGGGCCCAGCTCCTACAATGAGCAGTACTTC	CATQWGPSSYNEQYF
TRBJ2-1	.	15	.	TRBV6-2/TRBV6-3	TGTGCCAGCGCTAGAATGCAGGGTCAGAGTTCGGCAGAGTTCTTC	CASARMQGQSSAEFF
TRBJ2-7	.	14	.	TRBV19	TGTGCCAGTAGTAGTGCAGGGAACTCCTACGAGCAGTACTTC	CASSSAGNSYEQYF
TRBJ2-4	.	15	TRBD1	TRBV6-2/TRBV6-3	TGTGCCAGCAGCCAACCGGGACAGGTCTTTACCTTTCCGTACTTC	CASSQPGQVFTFPYF
TRBJ1-5	.	14	TRBD1	TRBV12-3/TRBV12-4	TGTGCCAGCAGCCACGACAGGGGCAATCAGCCCCAGCATTTT	CASSHDRGNQPQHF
TRBJ2-2	.	15	.	TRBV11-2	TGTGCCAGCAGCTTTGGACACGGAAACACCGGGGAGCTGTTTTTT	CASSFGHGNTGELFF
TRBJ2-7	few	14	.	TRBV4-1	TGCGCCAGCAGCCAAACAAACGGGGTCTACGAGCAGTACTTC	CASSQTNGVYEQYF
TRBJ2-3	.	13	.	TRBV30	TGTGCCTGGAGTCTCCTGGTGGCAGATACGCAGTATTTT	CAWSLLVADTQYF
TRBJ2-5	many	13	.	TRBV29-1	TGCAGCTCCCTACGTATGGACCAAGAGACCCAGTACTTC	CSSLRMDQETQYF
TRBJ2-1	.	13	.	TRBV28	TGTGCCACCCGGGACTTCGGTATCACTGAGCAGTTCTTC	CATRDFGITEQFF
TRBJ1-4	.	15	.	TRBV28	TGTGCCAGCAGGCTCGGGGGCAGAATTAATGAAAAACTGTTTTTT	CASRLGGRINEKLFF
TRBJ1-2	.	11	.	TRBV20-1	TGCAGTGCTACGGGGTCCGGAGGCTACACCTTC	CSATGSGGYTF
TRBJ1-2	few	14	TRBD1	TRBV27	TGTGCCAGCAGTTTACGGGGACAGAACTATGGCTACACCTTC	CASSLRGQNYGYTF
TRBJ1-1	.	14	.	TRBV12-3/TRBV12-4	TGTGCCAGCACCCAGGGTTTGCTGAACACTGAAGCTTTCTTT	CASTQGLLNTEAFF
TRBJ2-5	.	16	.	TRBV25-1	TGTGCCAGCAGTGAATCACGAGCGGCCACACTAGAGACCCAGTACTTC	CASSESRAATLETQYF
TRBJ2-3	few	15	TRBD2	TRBV6-1	TGTGCCAGCGGGCGACTAGCGGGGGGGCCAGATACGCAGTATTTT	CASGRLAGGPDTQYF
TRBJ2-7	few	15	.	TRBV25-1	TGTGCCAGCAGTGTTCTCGAGACAGACTCCTACGAGCAGTACTTC	CASSVLETDSYEQYF
TRBJ2-1	.	14	.	TRBV24-1	TGTGCCACCAGTGATTGGCCCCCTGGAGCCAAGCAGTTCTTC	CATSDWPPGAKQFF
TRBJ2-3	.	16	.	TRBV7-2	TGTGCCAGCAGCTTAAGATCAGGTAGTCAGGGAGATACGCAGTATTTT	CASSLRSGSQGDTQYF
TRBJ2-7	.	13	.	TRBV7-2	TGTGCCAGCAGCCAATACAGGGATATCGAGCAGTACTTC	CASSQYRDIEQYF
TRBJ1-4	.	16	.	TRBV7-9	TGTGCCAGCAGCTCCAGGGTCGGGGGGGACAATGAAAAACTGTTTTTT	CASSSRVGGDNEKLFF
TRBJ1-2	.	12	.	TRBV6-5	TGTGCCAGCAGTTACGGCAGTTTTGGCTACACCTTC	CASSYGSFGYTF
TRBJ2-1	.	14	TRBD2	TRBV20-1	TGCAGTACCCCGGAGCTAGCGGGAGTAGGAAGGCAGTTCTTC	CSTPELAGVGRQFF
TRBJ2-7	.	14	.	TRBV28	TGTGCCAGCAGGATGCCCGGGACAACTTACGAGCAGTACTTC	CASRMPGTTYEQYF
TRBJ1-2	once	14	.	TRBV7-9	TGTGCCAGCAGCTTTGTACCGGGGAACTATGGCTACACCTTC	CASSFVPGNYGYTF
TRBJ2-2	.	15	.	TRBV5-1	TGCGCCAGCAGCTGGGACGGCTCGAACACCGGGGAGCTGTTTTTT	CASSWDGSNTGELFF
TRBJ2-7	few	15	.	TRBV20-1	TGCAGTGCTAGATTCGGAGGGTTGGGAATTGGCGAGCAGTACTTC	CSARFGGLGIGEQYF
TRBJ2-3	few	15	.	TRBV18	TGTGCCAGCTCACCACAGAGCTTAGGCACAGATACGCAGTATTTT	CASSPQSLGTDTQYF
TRBJ1-1	few	14	.	TRBV12-3/TRBV12-4	TGTGCCAGCACTCCCCGTCGGGTGGGAGCTGAAGCTTTCTTT	CASTPRRVGAEAFF
TRBJ2-1	few	14	.	TRBV6-6	TGTGCCAGCAGTCCGGCCGGGCTAATCAATGAGCAGTTCTTC	CASSPAGLINEQFF
TRBJ2-1	many	12	.	TRBV5-1	TGCGCCAGCAGCTTAGAGTTCAATGAGCAGTTCTTC	CASSLEFNEQFF
TRBJ2-3	.	13	.	TRBV20-1	TGCAGTGCTAGAGATGAGGTCACAGATACGCAGTATTTT	CSARDEVTDTQYF
TRBJ2-1	.	14	TRBD2	TRBV6-2/TRBV6-3	TGTGCCAGCGTGGGGGCTAGCGGGTCGTATGAGCAGTTCTTC	CASVGASGSYEQFF
TRBJ1-1	.	12	.	TRBV20-1	TGCAGTGCCGAGGTTGGGGGCCCTGAAGCTTTCTTT	CSAEVGGPEAFF
TRBJ2-3	many	14	.	TRBV2	TGTGCCAGCAGTGAGGACGCTGGGGGTAATACGCAGTATTTT	CASSEDAGGNTQYF
TRBJ2-7	once	15	.	TRBV25-1	TGTGCCAGCGAAAAGACCGGGACACAATCCTACGAGCAGTACTTC	CASEKTGTQSYEQYF
TRBJ1-5	.	14	.	TRBV5-5	TGTGCCAGCAGCTTGCAACAGGGTGATCAGCCCCAGCATTTT	CASSLQQGDQPQHF
TRBJ2-4	few	15	.	TRBV11-2	TGTGCCAGCAGCGGATCTACAGGGAGCGGGACCATTCAGTACTTC	CASSGSTGSGTIQYF
TRBJ2-3	.	16	TRBD2	TRBV10-3	TGTGCCATCAGTGAGCTCGGACTAGCGGGCACAGATACGCAGTATTTT	CAISELGLAGTDTQYF
TRBJ1-2	.	14	.	TRBV6-5	TGTGCCGGCAGCCAGGGGTATGATAACTATGGCTACACCTTC	CAGSQGYDNYGYTF
TRBJ2-7	.	16	TRBD1	TRBV12-3/TRBV12-4	TGTGCCAGCAGTTTAAGTGGTGGGGACAGTTCCTACGAGCAGTACTTC	CASSLSGGDSSYEQYF
TRBJ2-7	.	16	TRBD2	TRBV4-1	TGCGCCAGCAGCCATCAACTAGCGGGGGGTCAATACGAGCAGTACTTC	CASSHQLAGGQYEQYF
TRBJ1-5	.	15	.	TRBV6-2/TRBV6-3	TGTGCCAGCAGTCACCCAGGACCCAGTAATCAGCCCCAGCATTTT	CASSHPGPSNQPQHF
TRBJ2-5	.	13	TRBD1	TRBV2	TGTGCCAGCAGTAGCCAGGGGGAAGATGAGCAGTACTTC	CASSSQGEDEQYF
TRBJ2-7	many	14	.	TRBV4-1	TGCGCCAGCAGCCAAGGACTGGAACCCTACGAGCAGTACTTC	CASSQGLEPYEQYF
TRBJ1-2	many	14	.	TRBV7-2	TGTGCCAGCAGCTTAGACAGGACCAACTATGGCTACACCTTC	CASSLDRTNYGYTF
TRBJ2-3	.	16	.	TRBV6-2/TRBV6-3	TGTGCCAGCAGCGTATCCCCCGGAGAGGGAACAGATACGCAGTATTTT	CASSVSPGEGTDTQYF
TRBJ1-1	.	17	TRBD1	TRBV12-3/TRBV12-4	TGTGCCAGCACTCTACCCCGGGACAGGGTCTTGAACACTGAAGCTTTCTTT	CASTLPRDRVLNTEAFF
TRBJ1-1	few	14	.	TRBV5-1	TGCGCCAGCAGCTTCGACGGGACGAACACTGAAGCTTTCTTT	CASSFDGTNTEAFF